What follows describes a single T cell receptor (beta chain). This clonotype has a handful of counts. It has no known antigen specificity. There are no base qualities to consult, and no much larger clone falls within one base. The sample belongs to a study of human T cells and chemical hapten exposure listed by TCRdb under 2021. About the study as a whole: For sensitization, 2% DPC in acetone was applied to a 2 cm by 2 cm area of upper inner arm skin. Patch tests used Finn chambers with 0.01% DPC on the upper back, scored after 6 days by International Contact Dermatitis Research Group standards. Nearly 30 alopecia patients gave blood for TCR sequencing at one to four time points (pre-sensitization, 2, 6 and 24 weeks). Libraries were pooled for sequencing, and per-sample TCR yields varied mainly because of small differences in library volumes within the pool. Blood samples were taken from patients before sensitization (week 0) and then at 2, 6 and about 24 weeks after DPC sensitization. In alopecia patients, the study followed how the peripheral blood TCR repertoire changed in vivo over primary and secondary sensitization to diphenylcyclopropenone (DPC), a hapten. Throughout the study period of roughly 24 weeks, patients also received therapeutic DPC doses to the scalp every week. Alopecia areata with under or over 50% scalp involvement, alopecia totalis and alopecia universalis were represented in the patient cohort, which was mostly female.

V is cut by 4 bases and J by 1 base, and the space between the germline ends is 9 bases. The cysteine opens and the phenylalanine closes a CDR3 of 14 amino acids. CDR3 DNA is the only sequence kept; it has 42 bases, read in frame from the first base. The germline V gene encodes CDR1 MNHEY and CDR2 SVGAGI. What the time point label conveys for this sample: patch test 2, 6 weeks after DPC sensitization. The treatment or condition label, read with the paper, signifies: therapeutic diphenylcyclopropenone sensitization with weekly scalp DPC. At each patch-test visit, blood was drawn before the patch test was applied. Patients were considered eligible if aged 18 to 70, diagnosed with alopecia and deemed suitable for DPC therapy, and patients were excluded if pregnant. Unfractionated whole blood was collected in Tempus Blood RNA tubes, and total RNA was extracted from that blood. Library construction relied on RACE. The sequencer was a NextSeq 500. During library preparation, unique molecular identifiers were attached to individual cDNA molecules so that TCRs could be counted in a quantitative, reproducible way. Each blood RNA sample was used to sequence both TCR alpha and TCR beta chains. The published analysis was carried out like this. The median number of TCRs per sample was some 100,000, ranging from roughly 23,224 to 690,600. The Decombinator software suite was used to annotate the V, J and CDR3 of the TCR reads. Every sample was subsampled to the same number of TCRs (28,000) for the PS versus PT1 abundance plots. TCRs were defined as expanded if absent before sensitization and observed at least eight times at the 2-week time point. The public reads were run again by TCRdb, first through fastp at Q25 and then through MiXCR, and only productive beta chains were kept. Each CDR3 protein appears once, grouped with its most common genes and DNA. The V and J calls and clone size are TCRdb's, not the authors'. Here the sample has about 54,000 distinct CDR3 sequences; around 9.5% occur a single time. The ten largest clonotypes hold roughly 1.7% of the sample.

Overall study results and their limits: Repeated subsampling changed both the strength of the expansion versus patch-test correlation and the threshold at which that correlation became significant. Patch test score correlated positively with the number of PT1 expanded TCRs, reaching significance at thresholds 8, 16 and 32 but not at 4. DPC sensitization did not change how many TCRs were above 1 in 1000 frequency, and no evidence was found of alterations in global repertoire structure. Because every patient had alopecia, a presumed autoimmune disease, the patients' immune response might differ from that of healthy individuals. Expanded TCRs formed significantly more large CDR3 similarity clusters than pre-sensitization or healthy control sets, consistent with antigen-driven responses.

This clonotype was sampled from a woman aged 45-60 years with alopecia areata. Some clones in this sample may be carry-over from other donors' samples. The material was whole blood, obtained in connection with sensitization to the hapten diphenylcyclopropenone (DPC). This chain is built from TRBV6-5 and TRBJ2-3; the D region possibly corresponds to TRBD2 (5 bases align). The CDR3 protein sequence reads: CASSFEGGTDTQYF. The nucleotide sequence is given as TGTGCCAGCAGTTTCGAGGGAGGCACAGATACGCAGTATTTT.